The 6 T cell receptor beta chains below were found in one sample sequenced in a study of tumour-infiltrating T cells in Burkitt lymphoma. Only in-frame clones appear in the TCRdb table, and some are missing; sequencing was by immunoSEQ multiplex PCR. This table has 4,500 to 5,000 clones, around 13% appearing once. The sample comprised tumor tissue. The receptors come from a human donor with Burkitt lymphoma.

This chain connects TRBV7-2 to TRBJ1-2, with D unclear. The length of the CDR3 is 13 residues. The germline gives CDR1 SGHTA, CDR2 FQGNSA. Trimming removed 3 bases at V and 1 base at J, with 6 bases between. The CDR3 nucleotides are TGTGCCAGCAGCTTTGGAGTTAACTATGGCTACACCTTC. Amino acids: CASSFGVNYGYTF.

Written as DNA, the CDR3 is TGTGCCACCCAACTTAGGACTAATGAAAAACTGTTTTTT. Its translation: CATQLRTNEKLFF. This chain joins TRBV6-1 and TRBJ1-4; D gene unclear. The CDR3 totals 13 residues. V was pared by 10 bases and J by 2 bases, with 11 bases between. Germline CDR1 and CDR2: MNHNS and SASEGT.

This rearrangement joins TRBV6-6 to TRBJ2-4, with D uncertain. This CDR3 has 14 residues. From germline, CDR1 is MNHNY and CDR2 SVGAGI (reference sequence). V dropped 5 bases and J dropped 0 bases, with 8 bases sitting between them. The CDR3 nucleotides are TGTGCCAGCAGTCAGACGGTAGCCAAAAACATTCAGTACTTC. It specifies CASSQTVAKNIQYF.

This clone was detected only a few times. The J gene is TRBJ2-1, the V gene TRBV7-2, with a weak D call TRBD2 (6 bases). Germline CDR1 SGHTA, CDR2 FQGNSA. The CDR3 has 14 residues. V shed 2 bases and J shed 3 bases, with 8 bases lying between them. CDR3 protein: CASSLPGVYNEQFF. The DNA for the CDR3 is TGTGCCAGCAGCTTACCGGGGGTCTACAATGAGCAGTTCTTC.

This clone appeared a few times. This sequence joins TRBV9 and TRBJ2-1, with D unresolved. The CDR3 covers 16 residues. V was cut by 3 bases and J by 4 bases, with 17 bases left in between. Germline V gene data show CDR1 as SGDLS and CDR2 as YYNGEE. CDR3: CASSGTIPSLYNEQFF. CDR3 sequence (DNA): TGTGCCAGCAGCGGGACGATTCCCTCGCTGTACAATGAGCAGTTCTTC.

The chain links TRBV27 to TRBJ2-7, with TRBD2 matching over 10 bases. Germline values: CDR1 MNHEY, CDR2 SMNVEV (reference sequence). The CDR3 loop spans 14 amino acids. The junction had 4 bases not matched to a gene; V was cut back by 4 bases and J by 4 bases. The CDR3 is CASSSWTSGYEQYF. The CDR3 DNA sequence: TGTGCCAGCAGTTCCTGGACTAGCGGATACGAGCAGTACTTC.